The T cell receptor (beta chain) described here comes from a study of blood T cell repertoires in COVID-19. For the study at large: Sites across the United States, Italy and Spain contributed samples from acute and convalescent COVID-19. The cDNA or gDNA used as material had been derived from T cells, B-cell-depleted T cells, or PBMCs.

Recruits, aged roughly 18 to 100 years, lived in roughly 22 US areas. The study counted Cohort 3 donors as recovered given two negative PCRs, clearance, or symptom resolution. The germline V gene encodes CDR1 SGHAT and CDR2 FQNNGV. The CDR3 has 12 amino acids. The assay was immunoSEQ multiplex PCR, and TCRdb's table has in-frame clones only and misses some. The repertoire holds about 250,000 clones, around 81% seen once, with around 3.7% in the top ten. As concerns this clone: Germline is not matched at one junction end, which may reflect a read error.

The sequenced sample consisted of PBMCs or T cells enriched from blood (not recorded which). This chain uses TRBV11-2 with TRBJ2-7; maybe TRBD2 (6 bases). The clonotype originates from a middle-aged man who had recovered from COVID-19. As DNA, the CDR3 is TGTGCCATCAGCGACGGGAGCCACGAGCAGTACTTC. This gives the protein CAISDGSHEQYF.